A selection of T cell receptor beta chains follows, all from one sample in a study of PD-L1 blockade in urothelial cancer. This table comes from immunoSEQ multiplex PCR, and its TCRdb copy is limited to in-frame clones, with some not included. The sample carries more than 90,000 clones, approximately 90% recorded once. Sequenced material: PBMCs, taken around atezolizumab (anti-PD-L1) treatment. The receptors were sampled from a man between 60 and 75 years old with urothelial cancer. Both conserved end residues are part of each CDR3. The D gene is left open where the match is weak. Expanded clones are given a class, and other clones once, few, many or no size at all.

D gene: TRBD1
V gene: TRBV2
clone size: -
J gene: TRBJ1-1
CDR3 DNA: TGTGCCCCGTCGACAGGGGTTGAGACTGAAGCTTTCTTT
CDR3 protein: CAPSTGVETEAFF

D gene: -
V gene: TRBV18
clone size: -
J gene: TRBJ2-5
CDR3 DNA: TGTGCCAGCTCACCCAGGGGAGGGGGACTCACGGAGACCCAGTACTTC
CDR3 protein: CASSPRGGGLTETQYF

D gene: TRBD2
V gene: TRBV5-1
clone size: -
J gene: TRBJ2-2
CDR3 DNA: TGCGCCAGCAGCCAGACTAGCGCCGGGAAGCTGTTTTTT
CDR3 protein: CASSQTSAGKLFF

D gene: -
V gene: TRBV4-3
clone size: -
J gene: TRBJ1-3
CDR3 DNA: TGCGCCAGCAGCCAAGATAGTGGGAGGGGAAACACCATATATTTT
CDR3 protein: CASSQDSGRGNTIYF

D gene: TRBD1
V gene: TRBV4-3
clone size: -
J gene: TRBJ1-2
CDR3 DNA: TGCGCCAGCAGCCAATCGACAGGGGTAGGGGATGGCTACACCTTC
CDR3 protein: CASSQSTGVGDGYTF

D gene: -
V gene: TRBV4-3
clone size: once
J gene: TRBJ2-3
CDR3 DNA: TGCGCCAGCAGCCAAGTCGTCGGCACAGATACGCAGTATTTT
CDR3 protein: CASSQVVGTDTQYF

D gene: -
V gene: TRBV6-5
clone size: -
J gene: TRBJ2-1
CDR3 DNA: TGTGCCAGCAGTTCAGAAAGCGGCCTTTACAATGAGCAGTTCTTC
CDR3 protein: CASSSESGLYNEQFF

D gene: TRBD1
V gene: TRBV5-1
clone size: -
J gene: TRBJ2-1
CDR3 DNA: TGCGCCAGCAGCCGGACAGGTCGTGTGAGCGATGAGCAGTTCTTC
CDR3 protein: CASSRTGRVSDEQFF

D gene: -
V gene: TRBV7-2
clone size: -
J gene: TRBJ2-7
CDR3 DNA: TGTGCCAGCAGCCTTGAGTCCTACGAGCAGTACTTC
CDR3 protein: CASSLESYEQYF

D gene: -
V gene: TRBV7-2
clone size: -
J gene: TRBJ2-7
CDR3 DNA: TGTGCCAGCAGCTTAGTTGCGGCGGCACCCTACGAGCAGTACTTC
CDR3 protein: CASSLVAAAPYEQYF

D gene: -
V gene: TRBV10-3
clone size: few
J gene: TRBJ2-7
CDR3 DNA: TGTGCCATCAGTCAGGTGCAGGGGGGCTACGAGCAGTACTTC
CDR3 protein: CAISQVQGGYEQYF

D gene: -
V gene: TRBV28
clone size: -
J gene: TRBJ1-2
CDR3 DNA: TGTGCCAGCACCGGCGGCGTGACAGTTTATGGCTACACCTTC
CDR3 protein: CASTGGVTVYGYTF

D gene: TRBD1
V gene: TRBV7-9
clone size: few
J gene: TRBJ2-7
CDR3 DNA: TGTGCCAGCAGCTGGGGACAGGGGCCGCACGAGCAGTACTTC
CDR3 protein: CASSWGQGPHEQYF